The 8 T cell receptor beta chains presented below share a single source sample, sequenced in a study of shared clonotypes between healthy human individuals. Measured with immunoSEQ multiplex PCR; TCRdb has only the in-frame clones, and not every one. The repertoire includes about 980,000 clones, 60% to 85% of them detected once, and roughly 1.5% sits in the top ten. Sequencing used memory CD4+ T cells sorted from blood. Subset meaning: CD45RA-negative fraction. These TCRs come from a man between 18 and 29 years old in good health.

The J gene is TRBJ2-3, the V gene TRBV11-2, with TRBD2 matching over 7 bases. Germline V gene data show CDR1 as SGHAT and CDR2 as FQNNGV. The trim removed 1 base at V and 1 base at J, leaving 2 bases unmatched. The CDR3 has 15 amino acids. DNA for the CDR3: TGTGCCAGCAGCTTAGGCGGGAGCCGCACAGATACGCAGTATTTT. Protein: CASSLGGSRTDTQYF.

Concerning this clone: The sample contains more than one DNA sequence encoding this CDR3. The rearrangement joins TRBV7-2 to TRBJ1-3; D is uncertain. V dropped 1 base and J dropped 0 bases, with 7 bases sitting between them. The germline V gene has CDR1 SGHTA and CDR2 FQGNSA. The CDR3 sequence is 15 residues long. CDR3 sequence (DNA): TGTGCCAGCAGCTTAGGTCCGGGCTCTGGAAACACCATATATTTT. Translating gives CASSLGPGSGNTIYF.

The rearrangement uses TRBV5-6 and TRBJ1-4, with 8 bases fitting TRBD1. V trimming: 1 base; J trimming: 0 bases; junction bases outside the gene matches: 2. Germline lookup yields CDR1 SGHDT and CDR2 YYEEEE. The CDR3 length is 16 residues. CDR3: CASSLKQGATNEKLFF. As DNA, the CDR3 is TGTGCCAGCAGCTTGAAACAGGGGGCAACTAATGAAAAACTGTTTTTT.

CDR3 region: CASSEAGLSNQPQHF. The CDR3 nucleotides are TGCGCCAGCAGTGAGGCAGGGCTTAGCAATCAGCCCCAGCATTTT. The chain combines TRBV10-2 with TRBJ1-5; TRBD1 might be the D (5 bases). CDR3 length: 15 amino acids. The V gene lost 2 bases and the J gene lost 0 bases, with 8 bases spanning the gap. Germline assignment: CDR1 WSHSY and CDR2 SAAADI.

This clone came up a few times. The chain links TRBV30 to TRBJ2-1; D perhaps matches TRBD1 (5 bases). Germline V CDR1 and CDR2: GTSNPN, SVGIG (reference sequence). Trimming took off 2 bases at V and 0 bases at J, with 11 bases between the two ends. The CDR3 runs to 15 residues. CDR3 DNA sequence: TGTGCCTGGAGTAACGACAGACTCTCCTACAATGAGCAGTTCTTC. Protein: CAWSNDRLSYNEQFF.

This clone appeared once. The rearrangement links TRBV7-2 to TRBJ1-5, with 9 bases identical to TRBD1. J was trimmed by 9 bases and V by 6 bases; bases with no gene match: 9. Germline V gene sequence: CDR1 SGHTA, CDR2 FQGNSA. CDR3 length: 14 residues. In DNA form, the CDR3 reads TGTGCCAGCAGTCGAGGGACAGGGTCATGGCCCCAGCATTTT. It encodes CASSRGTGSWPQHF.

This chain links TRBV19 with TRBJ1-1; D might be TRBD1 (5 bases). The CDR3 totals 15 residues. Deletions cut 5 bases from V and 0 bases from J, with 13 bases between. Germline V gives CDR1 LNHDA, CDR2 SQIVND (reference sequence). The CDR3: CASSPRTLLNTEAFF. Written as DNA, the CDR3 is TGTGCCAGTAGTCCTCGGACACTATTGAACACTGAAGCTTTCTTT.

This CDR3 reads CASSFRNADTGELFF. CDR3 nucleotides: TGTGCCAGCAGCTTTCGGAACGCGGACACCGGGGAGCTGTTTTTT. The chain carries TRBV11-3 and TRBJ2-2; D ambiguous. The CDR3 is 15 amino acids. The V gene lost 3 bases and the J gene lost 3 bases, with 11 bases spanning the gap. Germline values: CDR1 SGHNT, CDR2 YENEEA.